Below, 8 T cell receptor beta chains from the same sample are listed, as sequenced in a study of shared clonotypes between healthy human individuals (TCRdb year 2020). Library construction relied on the immunoSEQ multiplex PCR assay. The table comes from immuneACCESS by way of TCRdb, which keeps in-frame sequences with V and J called. Part of the clones is missing from these tables; in studies checked, under half for an unresolved V gene and the rest for unknown reasons. For this sample there are approximately 2.1 million clones; more than 85% appear just once. The top ten clones comprise 0.35% to 0.5% of the sample. Source material: naive CD4+ T cells from PBMCs. Interpreted using the paper, the cell subset or site label stands for: CD45RA+ positively selected. The source of these receptors is a man between 18 and 29 years old in good health. Some clones in this sample may be carry-over from other donors' samples.

The CDR3 loop is CASRQGANTDTQYF. The CDR3 nucleotides are TGCGCCAGCAGACAGGGGGCAAACACAGATACGCAGTATTTT. The chain combines TRBV5-1 with TRBJ2-3; 9 bases line up with TRBD1. The junction had 3 bases not matched to a gene; V was cut back by 5 bases and J by 2 bases. The CDR3 spans 14 residues. Germline values: CDR1 SGHRS, CDR2 YFSETQ.

The J gene is TRBJ2-7, the V gene TRBV21-1; the table's D call, TRBD2, has no DNA check behind it. TRBV21-1 is classified as a pseudogene. This CDR3 has 18 residues. The CDR3: CASSDARLAGHLSYEQYF. For the CDR3, the DNA is TGTGCCAGCAGCGATGCACGTCTAGCGGGGCACCTCTCCTACGAGCAGTACTTC.

With regard to this clone: This same CDR3 is encoded by further DNA sequences in the sample. This chain uses TRBV7-6 with TRBJ2-2, with a weak D call TRBD2 (5 bases). V lost 5 bases, J lost 4 bases, and 11 bases lay in between. This CDR3 comprises 14 residues. Germline V lookup: CDR1 SGHVS, CDR2 FNYEAQ. This chain's CDR3 is CASSPRGGTGELFF. The CDR3 DNA reads TGTGCCAGCAGCCCCCGGGGTGGCACCGGGGAGCTGTTTTTT.

CDR3 bases: TGTGCCACCAGCAGAGAATTAACGGTGAACAATGAGCAGTTCTTC. Translation gives CATSRELTVNNEQFF. The genes are TRBV15 and TRBJ2-1, with D unresolved. Deletions cut 0 bases from V and 5 bases from J, with 11 bases between. The length of the CDR3 is 15 residues. In germline, CDR1 is LNHNV, CDR2 YYDKDF (reference sequence). Based on the CDR3 plus reference TRBV15 and TRBJ2-1, the full variable domain is DAMVIQNPRYQVTQFGKPVTLSCSQTLNHNVMYWYQQKSSQAPKLLFHYYDKDFNNEADTPDNFQSRRPNTSFCFLDIRSPGLGDTAMYLCATSRELTVNNEQFFGPGTRLTVL.

This CDR3 is CASGRTSPGELFF. As DNA, the CDR3 is TGTGCCAGCGGACGGACATCCCCCGGGGAGCTGTTTTTT. V is TRBV2 and J is TRBJ2-2; a possible D gene is TRBD1 (5 bases). Germline CDR1 SNHLY, CDR2 FYNNEI. This CDR3 has 13 residues. V gave up 8 bases and J gave up 6 bases, with 13 bases separating them.

J is TRBJ2-1 and V is TRBV19; D gene ambiguous. This CDR3 comprises 16 residues. Germline V CDR1 and CDR2: LNHDA, SQIVND (reference sequence). Trimming cost V 9 bases and J 2 bases, with 20 bases left between them. Written as DNA, the CDR3 is TGTGCCAGGACCGCCGACCATGGACCGACCTACAATGAGCAGTTCTTC. It yields the protein CARTADHGPTYNEQFF.

The chain is built from TRBV10-3 and TRBJ2-7, with 10 bases fitting TRBD2. The CDR3 loop spans 15 amino acids. V lost 3 bases to trimming and J lost 3 bases; unmatched junction nucleotides: 5. Per germline, CDR1 ENHRY and CDR2 SYGVKD. CDR3 sequence (DNA): TGTGCCATCAGTGAATTTACTAGCGGGAACTACGAGCAGTACTTC. This gives the protein CAISEFTSGNYEQYF.

The chain uses TRBV5-4 and TRBJ2-2; D possibly corresponds to TRBD2 (6 bases). From germline, CDR1 is SGHNT and CDR2 YYREEE (reference sequence). Trimming removed 3 bases from V and 1 base from J, with 13 bases in between. The CDR3 is 16 residues long. In DNA, the CDR3 is TGTGCCAGCAGCTCCCCTGGCGGGATGAACACCGGGGAGCTGTTTTTT. Translating gives CASSSPGGMNTGELFF.